This T cell receptor (beta chain) was sequenced in a study of T cell changes during pregnancy in multiple sclerosis. Germline trimming cut 0 bases from V and 10 bases from J; bases unmatched to any gene: 13. The CDR3 runs 17 residues. CDR1 is LGHNA and CDR2 is YSLEER in the germline V gene. Assay used: immunoSEQ multiplex PCR; TCRdb lists only in-frame clones, some missing. The sample yields around 31,000 clones, 90% seen once. The material sequenced was CD8+ T cells from peripheral blood mononuclear cells, taken in the second trimester of pregnancy. This sequence was found in a female donor with multiple sclerosis, enrolled in a pregnancy study. The chain joins TRBV4-3 to TRBJ2-1; TRBD2 aligns across 9 bases. CDR3 sequence: CASSQEIGREGRWEQFF. As DNA, the CDR3 is TGCGCCAGCAGCCAAGAGATAGGGCGGGAGGGTCGGTGGGAGCAGTTCTTC.